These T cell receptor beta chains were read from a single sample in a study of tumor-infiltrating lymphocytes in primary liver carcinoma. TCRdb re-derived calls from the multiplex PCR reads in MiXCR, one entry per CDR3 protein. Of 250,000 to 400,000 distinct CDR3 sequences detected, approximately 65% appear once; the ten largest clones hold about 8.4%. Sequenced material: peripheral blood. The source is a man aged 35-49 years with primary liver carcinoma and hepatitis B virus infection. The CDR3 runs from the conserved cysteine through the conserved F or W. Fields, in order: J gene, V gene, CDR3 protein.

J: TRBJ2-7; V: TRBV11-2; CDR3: CASSLSTPSVIYEHYF
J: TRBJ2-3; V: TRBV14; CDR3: CASSRGPNTDTQYF
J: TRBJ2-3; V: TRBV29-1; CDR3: CNVVAGADAQYF
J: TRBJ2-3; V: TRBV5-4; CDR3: CASSLCLAGGDGEDTQYF
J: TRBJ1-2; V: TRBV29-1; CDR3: CSVEELRGGGYTF
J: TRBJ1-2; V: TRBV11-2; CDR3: CASSLDDMAYYGYTF
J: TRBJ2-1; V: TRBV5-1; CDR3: CASGALIASDEQFF
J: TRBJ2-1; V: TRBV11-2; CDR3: CASSSSGRSYNEQFF
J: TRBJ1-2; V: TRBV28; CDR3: CASSLSNRSSGYTF
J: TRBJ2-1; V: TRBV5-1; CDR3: CASSSGTGRNSLNEQFF
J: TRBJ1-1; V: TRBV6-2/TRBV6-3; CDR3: CASSYMIGGAFF
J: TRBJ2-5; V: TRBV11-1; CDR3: CVSSLDGTKTQYF
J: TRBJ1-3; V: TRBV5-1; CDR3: CASSLQGDTGNTIYF
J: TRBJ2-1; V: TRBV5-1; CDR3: CASSLGAWGNEQFF
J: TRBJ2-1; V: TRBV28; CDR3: CASSFPKLAGSPYEQLF
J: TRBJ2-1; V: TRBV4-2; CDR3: CASSHVSFSGNEQFF
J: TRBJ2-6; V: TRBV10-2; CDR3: CASKERSSSGTNVLTF
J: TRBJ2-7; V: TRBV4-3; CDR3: CASSPGRKSYEQYF
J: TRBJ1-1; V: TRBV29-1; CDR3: CSLEDCGRGNTEAFF
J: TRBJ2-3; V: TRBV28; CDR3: CASSLWIQGRTDTQYF
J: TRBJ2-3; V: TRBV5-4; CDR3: CASSDTSGNTDTQYF
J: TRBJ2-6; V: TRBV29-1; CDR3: CSVATIQSNILTF
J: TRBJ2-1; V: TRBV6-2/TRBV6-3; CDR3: CASGVVINEQFF
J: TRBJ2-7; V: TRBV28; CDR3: CASCWEGLFYEQYF
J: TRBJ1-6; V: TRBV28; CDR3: CANSPRPGQGVLF
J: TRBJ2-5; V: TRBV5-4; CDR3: CASSSVGAGGSQYF
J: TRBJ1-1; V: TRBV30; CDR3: CARSAIVEAFF
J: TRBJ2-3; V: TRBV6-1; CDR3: CASSEWGQRTDTQYF
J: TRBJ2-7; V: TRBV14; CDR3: CASSKGQGAYEQYF
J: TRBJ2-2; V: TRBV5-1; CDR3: CASRGAGSSAGELFF
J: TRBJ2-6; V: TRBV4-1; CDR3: CASSQEERGSGANVLTF
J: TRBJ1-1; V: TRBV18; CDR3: CASSPTGSTEAFF
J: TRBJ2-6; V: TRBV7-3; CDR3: CASSSTGTMGSGANVLTF
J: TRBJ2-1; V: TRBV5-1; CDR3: CASSTSGSIGEQFF
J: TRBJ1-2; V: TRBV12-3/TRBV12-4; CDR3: CASTFLGQANYGYTF
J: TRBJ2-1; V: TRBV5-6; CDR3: CTSSRDYDNEQFF
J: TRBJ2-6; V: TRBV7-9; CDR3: CASSLGEAGANVLTF
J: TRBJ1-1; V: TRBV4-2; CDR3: CANSQEGQGMNTEAFF
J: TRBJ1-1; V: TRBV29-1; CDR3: CSVERVENTEAFF